This is a list of T cell receptor beta chains from one sample in a study of T cells in Graves' hyperthyroidism and ophthalmopathy. MiXCR was run by TCRdb on the multiplex PCR reads, yielding one entry per CDR3 protein. The data contain approximately 410,000 distinct CDR3 sequences, roughly 13% of them singletons. Source material: blood. The receptors shown here come from a woman younger than 35 with Graves' hyperthyroidism. The CDR3 runs from the conserved cysteine through the conserved F or W. A D gene is named only where the DNA matches it firmly. Expanded clones are given a class, and other clones once, few, many or no size at all.

v_gene,d_gene,j_gene,abundance,CDR3aa,CDR3nt
TRBV5-5,.,TRBJ2-2,many,CASSPELPGYTGELFF,TGTGCCAGCAGCCCAGAACTCCCGGGTTACACCGGGGAGCTGTTTTTT
TRBV12-5,.,TRBJ2-7,few,CASGSRGHSYEQYF,TGTGCTAGTGGTAGCCGGGGACATTCCTACGAGCAGTACTTC
TRBV4-1,.,TRBJ2-3,many,CASSHLGEDTQYF,TGCGCCAGCAGCCACCTAGGGGAAGATACGCAGTATTTT
TRBV28,TRBD2,TRBJ2-1,many,CASRRAAGVYNEQFF,TGTGCCAGCAGACGGGCAGCGGGGGTATACAATGAGCAGTTCTTC
TRBV7-6,TRBD2,TRBJ2-1,few,CASSLVLAGVGEQFF,TGTGCCAGCAGCTTAGTTCTAGCGGGAGTTGGTGAGCAGTTCTTC
TRBV6-1,TRBD2,TRBJ2-1,many,CASSFFSSGSYNEQFF,TGTGCCAGCAGTTTTTTTTCTAGCGGGAGCTACAATGAGCAGTTCTTC
TRBV7-9,.,TRBJ1-2,many,CASSKGQYYGYTF,TGTGCCAGCAGCAAAGGACAGTACTATGGCTACACCTTC
TRBV18,.,TRBJ2-1,many,CASSRLRDEQFF,TGTGCCAGCTCACGACTTAGGGATGAGCAGTTCTTC
TRBV7-3,TRBD2,TRBJ2-1,many,CASSDGTSIHNEQFF,TGTGCCAGCAGCGACGGGACTAGCATCCACAATGAGCAGTTCTTC
TRBV15,TRBD1,TRBJ1-6,many,CATAADRGSPLHF,TGTGCCACCGCAGCAGACAGGGGTTCACCCCTCCACTTT
TRBV20-1,TRBD2,TRBJ2-7,few,CSATTSGRRYEQYF,TGCAGTGCCACGACTAGCGGGAGGCGATACGAGCAGTACTTC
TRBV3-1,.,TRBJ1-2,.,CASSQNVRANYGYTF,TGTGCCAGCAGCCAAAACGTCAGAGCTAACTATGGCTACACCTTC
TRBV5-1,.,TRBJ2-3,many,CASSFKPLGDTQYF,TGCGCCAGCAGCTTCAAGCCCTTGGGAGATACGCAGTATTTT
TRBV25-1,TRBD1,TRBJ1-6,many,CASRDTGQGITSPLHF,TGTGCCAGCAGGGATACGGGACAGGGTATAACTTCACCCCTCCACTTT
TRBV7-2,.,TRBJ1-1,.,CASSLELGGIAFF,TGTGCCAGCAGCTTAGAATTGGGGGGGATAGCTTTCTTT
TRBV19,TRBD1,TRBJ1-1,few,CASSPNQGALNTEAFF,TGTGCCAGTAGTCCGAACCAGGGGGCGCTAAACACTGAAGCTTTCTTT
TRBV30,TRBD2,TRBJ2-1,many,CAWSPHLLAGGLNEQFF,TGTGCCTGGAGTCCCCACTTACTAGCGGGAGGTCTAAATGAGCAGTTCTTC
TRBV11-2,.,TRBJ1-3,few,CASSLYLFGGSGNTIYF,TGTGCCAGCAGCTTATATCTGTTCGGGGGCTCTGGAAACACCATATATTTT
TRBV30,TRBD1,TRBJ2-7,many,CAWSEGADPTYEQYF,TGTGCCTGGAGTGAGGGGGCAGACCCGACCTACGAGCAGTACTTC
TRBV3-1,.,TRBJ2-1,many,CASSRGPGSNEQFF,TGTGCCAGCAGCCGAGGTCCTGGGTCGAATGAGCAGTTCTTC
TRBV19,TRBD2,TRBJ2-1,.,CASSSPGGTSGYNNEQFF,TGTGCCAGTAGTAGCCCCGGAGGGACTAGCGGATATAACAATGAGCAGTTCTTC
TRBV29-1,TRBD2,TRBJ2-2,many,CSVEWTSGSGTGELFF,TGCAGCGTTGAATGGACTAGCGGGAGTGGCACCGGGGAGCTGTTTTTT
TRBV20-1,.,TRBJ2-5,many,CSASGLLLQETQYF,TGCAGTGCTAGCGGACTCTTGTTACAAGAGACCCAGTACTTC
TRBV27,TRBD1,TRBJ1-5,many,CASSPQTGGAQPQHF,TGTGCCAGCAGTCCACAAACAGGGGGCGCTCAGCCCCAGCATTTT
TRBV5-1,.,TRBJ2-3,many,CASSLASRGDTDTQYF,TGCGCCAGCAGCTTGGCGAGCAGGGGAGACACAGATACGCAGTATTTT
TRBV6-1,TRBD1,TRBJ1-2,few,CASKGQSYGYTF,TGTGCCAGCAAGGGACAGTCCTATGGCTACACCTTC
TRBV7-2,.,TRBJ2-1,few,CASSQGLAENNEQFF,TGTGCCAGCAGCCAGGGGCTAGCGGAAAACAATGAGCAGTTCTTC
TRBV9,.,TRBJ2-7,few,CASSETSSSIYEQYF,TGTGCCAGCAGCGAGACCTCCTCTTCCATTTACGAGCAGTACTTC
TRBV12-3/TRBV12-4,.,TRBJ1-2,many,CASGAEVRNGYTF,TGTGCCAGCGGAGCAGAAGTAAGGAATGGCTACACCTTC
TRBV5-1,TRBD2,TRBJ2-1,many,CASSPAGVVNEQFF,TGCGCCAGCAGCCCAGCGGGAGTCGTCAATGAGCAGTTCTTC
TRBV12-3/TRBV12-4,.,TRBJ1-1,many,CASSFRTEAFF,TGTGCCAGCAGTTTTAGGACTGAAGCTTTCTTT
TRBV4-1,.,TRBJ1-1,many,CASSQEDLPNTEAFF,TGCGCCAGCAGCCAAGAGGACCTTCCGAACACTGAAGCTTTCTTT
TRBV27,TRBD1,TRBJ1-2,many,CASSSRQGGYTF,TGTGCCAGCAGTTCCCGACAGGGGGGCTACACCTTC
TRBV5-1,TRBD1,TRBJ2-1,.,CASSPGQGLPEQFF,TGCGCCAGCAGCCCGGGACAGGGGCTCCCTGAGCAGTTCTTC
TRBV12-3/TRBV12-4,.,TRBJ2-2,many,CASSLTGTGELFF,TGTGCCAGCAGTTTAACAGGGACCGGGGAGCTGTTTTTT
TRBV7-9,TRBD2,TRBJ2-1,many,CASRSSSGSTEQFF,TGTGCCAGCAGATCATCTAGCGGAAGCACTGAGCAGTTCTTC
TRBV2,.,TRBJ1-1,many,CASSDQGMNTEAFF,TGTGCCAGCAGTGACCAAGGGATGAACACTGAAGCTTTCTTT
TRBV7-2,.,TRBJ2-3,many,CASSLAPDPPTDTQYF,TGTGCCAGCAGCTTAGCGCCGGATCCCCCTACAGATACGCAGTATTTT
TRBV19,TRBD2,TRBJ2-1,many,CASTTSPLAASYNEQFF,TGTGCCAGTACCACCTCACCGCTAGCGGCCTCCTACAATGAGCAGTTCTTC
TRBV19,TRBD2,TRBJ2-7,many,CASSTGTSGSQYF,TGTGCCAGTAGTACCGGGACTAGCGGGAGTCAGTACTTC